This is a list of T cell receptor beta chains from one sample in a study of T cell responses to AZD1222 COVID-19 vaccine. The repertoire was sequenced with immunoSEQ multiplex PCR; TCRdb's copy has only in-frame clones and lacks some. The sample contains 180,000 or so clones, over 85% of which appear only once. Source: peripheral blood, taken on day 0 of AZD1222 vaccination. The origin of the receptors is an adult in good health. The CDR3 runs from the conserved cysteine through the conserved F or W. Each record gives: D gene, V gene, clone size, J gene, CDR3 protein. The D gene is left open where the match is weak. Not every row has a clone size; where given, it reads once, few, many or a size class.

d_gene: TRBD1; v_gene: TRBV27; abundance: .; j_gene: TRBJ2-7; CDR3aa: CASSIQGGEQYF
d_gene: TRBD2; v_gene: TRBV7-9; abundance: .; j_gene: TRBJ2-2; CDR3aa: CASTNPPEREGLNGELFF
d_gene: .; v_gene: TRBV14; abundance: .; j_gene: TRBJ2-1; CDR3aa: CASSQQINEQFF
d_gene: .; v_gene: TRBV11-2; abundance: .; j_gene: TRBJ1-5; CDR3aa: CASSLEVGSNQPQHF
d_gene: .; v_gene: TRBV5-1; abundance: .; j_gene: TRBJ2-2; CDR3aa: CASSLLAGGELFF
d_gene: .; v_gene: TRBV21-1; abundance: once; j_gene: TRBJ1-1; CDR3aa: CASSTRQRNPTGGTEAFF
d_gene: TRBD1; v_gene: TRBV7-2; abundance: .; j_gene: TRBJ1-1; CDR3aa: CASSLYRGETEAFF
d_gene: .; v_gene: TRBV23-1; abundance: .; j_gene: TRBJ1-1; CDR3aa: CASSQLVGWNTEAFF
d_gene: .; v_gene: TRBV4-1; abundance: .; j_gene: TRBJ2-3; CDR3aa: CASSHGGADTQYF
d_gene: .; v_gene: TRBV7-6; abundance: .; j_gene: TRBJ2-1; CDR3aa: CASSLPPASNEQFF
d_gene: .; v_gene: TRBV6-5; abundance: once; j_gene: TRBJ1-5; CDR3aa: CASDRPGEPQHF
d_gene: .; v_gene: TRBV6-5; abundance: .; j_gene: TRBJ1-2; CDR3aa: CASSFRVGGGGYTF
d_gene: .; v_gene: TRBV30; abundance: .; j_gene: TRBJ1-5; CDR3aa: CAWSGDRSQPQHF
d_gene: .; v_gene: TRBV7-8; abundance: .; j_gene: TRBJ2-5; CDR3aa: CASSPGLRETQYF
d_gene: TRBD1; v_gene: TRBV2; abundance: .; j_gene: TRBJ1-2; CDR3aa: CASRLGTGVVYTF
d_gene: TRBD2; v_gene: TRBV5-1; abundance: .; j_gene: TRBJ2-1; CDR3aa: CASSPGGDNEQFF
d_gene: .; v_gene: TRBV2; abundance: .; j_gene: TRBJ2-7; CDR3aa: CASRGTWNEQYF
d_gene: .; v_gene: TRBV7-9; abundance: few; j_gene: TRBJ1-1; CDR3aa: CASSLAAGYTEAFF
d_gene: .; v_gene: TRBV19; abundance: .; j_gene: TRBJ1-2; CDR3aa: CASSIDQLNYGYTF
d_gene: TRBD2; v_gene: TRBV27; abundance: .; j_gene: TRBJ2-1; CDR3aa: CASSPGTSGRINEQFF
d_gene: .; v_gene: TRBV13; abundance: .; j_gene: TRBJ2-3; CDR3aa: CASSLGLVRGGRMNTQYF
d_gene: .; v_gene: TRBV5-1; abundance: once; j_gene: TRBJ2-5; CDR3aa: CASSLGHDSETQYF
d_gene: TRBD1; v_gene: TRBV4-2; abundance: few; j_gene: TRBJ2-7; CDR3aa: CASSQRTGFEQYF
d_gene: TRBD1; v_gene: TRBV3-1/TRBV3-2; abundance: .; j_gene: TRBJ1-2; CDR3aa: CASSLQGARGYTF
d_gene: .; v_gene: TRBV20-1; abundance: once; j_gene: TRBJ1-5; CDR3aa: CSASGQAGSQPQHF
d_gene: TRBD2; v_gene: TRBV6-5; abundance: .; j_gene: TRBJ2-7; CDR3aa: CASRGLGNTYEQYF
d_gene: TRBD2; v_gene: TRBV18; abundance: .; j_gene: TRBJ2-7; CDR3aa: CASSPQASGIYEQYF
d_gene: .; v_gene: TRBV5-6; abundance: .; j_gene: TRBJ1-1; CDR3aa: CASSFNPRAAQTNTEAFF
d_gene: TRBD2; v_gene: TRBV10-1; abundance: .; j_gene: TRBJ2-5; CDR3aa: CASSESASGHQETQYF
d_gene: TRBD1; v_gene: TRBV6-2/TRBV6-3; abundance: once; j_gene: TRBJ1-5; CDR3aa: CASSQPGQRVYSNQPQHF
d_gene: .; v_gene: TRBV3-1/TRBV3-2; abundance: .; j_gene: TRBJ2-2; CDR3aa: CASSQVSGELFF
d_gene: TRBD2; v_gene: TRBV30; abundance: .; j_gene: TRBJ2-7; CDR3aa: CAWSLAGNYEQYF
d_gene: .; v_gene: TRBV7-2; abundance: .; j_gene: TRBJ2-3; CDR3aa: CASSLAGVGDTQYF
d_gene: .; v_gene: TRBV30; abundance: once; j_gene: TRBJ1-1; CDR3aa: CAWSAGAHTEAFF
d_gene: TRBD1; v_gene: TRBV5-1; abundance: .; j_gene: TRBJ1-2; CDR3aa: CASSQDRVHGYTF
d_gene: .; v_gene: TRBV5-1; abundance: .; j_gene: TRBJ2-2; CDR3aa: CASSSNLNTGELFF
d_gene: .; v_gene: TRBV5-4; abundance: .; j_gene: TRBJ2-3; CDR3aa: CASSLSTDTQYF
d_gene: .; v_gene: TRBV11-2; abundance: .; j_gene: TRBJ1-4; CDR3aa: CASSQYFGNEKLFF
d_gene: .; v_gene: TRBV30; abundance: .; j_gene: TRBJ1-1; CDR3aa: CAWRRIYEAFF
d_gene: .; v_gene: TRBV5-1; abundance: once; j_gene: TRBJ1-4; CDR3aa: CASSLRPLEKLFF
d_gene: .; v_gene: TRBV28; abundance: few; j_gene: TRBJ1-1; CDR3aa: CASSLNLGIDTEAFF
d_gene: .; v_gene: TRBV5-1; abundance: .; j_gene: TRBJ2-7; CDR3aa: CASSLISGSISYEQYF
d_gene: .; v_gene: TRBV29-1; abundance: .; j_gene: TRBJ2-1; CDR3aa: CSVEGEGVSYNEQFF
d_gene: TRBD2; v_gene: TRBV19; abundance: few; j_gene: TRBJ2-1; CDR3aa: CASSIVAGYYNEQFF
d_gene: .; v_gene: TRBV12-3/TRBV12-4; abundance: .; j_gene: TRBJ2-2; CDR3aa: CASSFESTGELFF
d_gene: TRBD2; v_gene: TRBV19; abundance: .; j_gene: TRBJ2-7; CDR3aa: CASKRTSGFYEQYF
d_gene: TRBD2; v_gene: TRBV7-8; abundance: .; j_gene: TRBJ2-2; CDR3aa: CASSLIAGGGIGELFF
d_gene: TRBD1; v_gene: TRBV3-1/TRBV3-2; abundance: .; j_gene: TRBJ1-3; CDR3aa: CASSPDRISTIYF
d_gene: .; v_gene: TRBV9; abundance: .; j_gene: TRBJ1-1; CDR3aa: CASKRQEAGSAFF
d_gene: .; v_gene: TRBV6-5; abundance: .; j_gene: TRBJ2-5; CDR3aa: CAVNYRAQETQYF
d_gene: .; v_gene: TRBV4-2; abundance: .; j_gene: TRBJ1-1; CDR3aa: CASSQDHPLNTEAFF
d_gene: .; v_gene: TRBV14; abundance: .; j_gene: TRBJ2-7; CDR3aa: CASSLARYEQYF